Detailed here is one T cell receptor beta chain. V lost 3 bases to trimming and J lost 11 bases, with 13 bases between them. CDR3 size: 11 residues. Germline V gene sequence: CDR1 DFQATT, CDR2 SNEGSKA (reference sequence). Per the original data handling: Amplification with reference gene primers provided the estimates of nucleated cell counts. The assay was immunoSEQ multiplex PCR, and TCRdb's table has in-frame clones only and misses some. V and J calls and clone size are those listed in that table; D and trimming were worked out from the DNA. The sample has fewer than 200,000 clones, about 85% seen once; the top ten hold roughly 1.2%. The sample belongs to a study of blood T cell repertoires in COVID-19. In the study overall: From the United States, Italy and Spain came samples of acute and convalescent COVID-19. T cells, B-cell-depleted T cells, or PBMCs provided the cDNA or gDNA that served as material.

Sample: peripheral blood. J is TRBJ1-1 and V is TRBV20-1; D perhaps matches TRBD1 (6 bases). This clonotype was obtained from a man aged 55 to 70 who had recovered from COVID-19. The CDR3 DNA follows: TGCAGTGCTAGTCACAGGGTGCGCGCTTTCTTT. It translates to CSASHRVRAFF.